The clone carrying this T cell receptor beta chain was seen only once. Treatment reported: oral pan-JAK inhibitor, 5-10 mg twice daily. The data derive from a study of CD8+ T cells in alopecia areata. This CDR3 has 16 amino acids. J lost 3 bases, V lost 5 bases, and 9 bases had no gene match. Germline values: CDR1 SNHLY, CDR2 FYNNEI. Sequencing relied on a cDNA template that was reverse transcribed from extracted RNA. Profiling relied on immunoSEQ multiplex PCR, and the TCRdb table lists in-frame clones only, not all of them. Here the sample spans about 140,000 clones, approximately 80% being singletons.

V is TRBV2 and J is TRBJ2-1; 8 bases align to TRBD2. This sample comprised CD8+ T cells sorted from blood, obtained at week 4, from a patient treated with tofacitinib. This TCR was sampled from a human donor with alopecia areata. CDR3 nucleotide sequence: TGTGCCAGCAGTCGAAAACACGGGACTAGCTACAATGAGCAGTTCTTC. Protein: CASSRKHGTSYNEQFF.